A selection of T cell receptor beta chains follows, all from one sample in a study of blood T cell repertoires in COVID-19. Some clones are missing from TCRdb's copy, which holds only in-frame ones; the method was immunoSEQ multiplex PCR. The sample has about 49,000 clones, roughly 82% seen once; the top ten hold around 2.8%. The sample comprised peripheral blood. These receptors came from a woman aged 55-70 years with acute or convalescent COVID-19. Both conserved end residues are part of each CDR3. A D gene is named only where the DNA matches it firmly. Not all rows give a size; the values are once, few, many and, for expanded clones, a class.

J gene,clone size,D gene,V gene,CDR3 DNA,CDR3 protein
TRBJ1-6,-,TRBD1,TRBV18,TGTGCCAGCTCACCACGGACAGGGGGCAATTCACCCCTCCACTTT,CASSPRTGGNSPLHF
TRBJ1-2,-,-,TRBV19,TGTGCCAGTAGTCCACAGGTTATAGGCGGCTACACCTTC,CASSPQVIGGYTF
TRBJ2-5,-,-,TRBV19,TGTGCCAGTAGTATACAGGTGGGAGAGACCCAGTACTTC,CASSIQVGETQYF
TRBJ2-4,-,TRBD1,TRBV5-4,TGTGCCAGCAGGCAGGGGGCCGCGAACATTCAGTACTTC,CASRQGAANIQYF
TRBJ2-7,few,-,TRBV21-1,TGTGCCAGCAGCAAAGATAGGGCCGGAGGGTCGTACTTC,CASSKDRAGGSYF
TRBJ1-2,-,TRBD1,TRBV28,TGTGCCAGCAGTTCCCCTTCGAGGGGGCGAGGGGGGTATGGCTACACCTTC,CASSSPSRGRGGYGYTF
TRBJ1-5,-,-,TRBV6-1,TGTGCCAGCAGAGAAGGGTCGCGCGGTCAGCCCCAGCATTTT,CASREGSRGQPQHF
TRBJ1-2,-,TRBD1,TRBV19,TGTGCCAGTAACAGACAGGGGTGGAACTATGGCTACACCTTC,CASNRQGWNYGYTF
TRBJ1-1,-,TRBD1,TRBV5-5,TGTGCCAGCAGCTTCCAGGGGGGCATACTCACTGAAGCTTTCTTT,CASSFQGGILTEAFF
TRBJ1-1,-,TRBD1,TRBV2,TGTGCCAGCAGGGAGGGACAGGGAGGCGAAGCTTTCTTT,CASREGQGGEAFF
TRBJ2-2,few,TRBD2,TRBV30,TGTGCCTGGAGTGACAGCGTACTAGCGGGGGGGCACCCGAACACCGGGGAGCTGTTTTTT,CAWSDSVLAGGHPNTGELFF
TRBJ2-3,-,-,TRBV12-3/TRBV12-4,TGTGCCAGCAGCCTGACAGATACGCAGTATTTT,CASSLTDTQYF
TRBJ1-2,-,-,TRBV14,TGTGCCAGCAGCCCAAACAGGTTTAACTATGGCTACACCTTC,CASSPNRFNYGYTF
TRBJ1-4,-,TRBD1,TRBV2,TGTGCCAGCAGGGACAGGGGTGAAAAACTGTTTTTT,CASRDRGEKLFF
TRBJ2-1,few,TRBD1,TRBV11-2,TGTGCCTCCGGACAGGGTGGGTATGAGCAGTTCTTC,CASGQGGYEQFF
TRBJ1-5,-,TRBD1,TRBV28,TGTGCGGTCAGGGGGGACAGGGCGGCTCAGCCCCAGCATTTT,CAVRGDRAAQPQHF
TRBJ1-2,few,-,TRBV7-8,TGTGCCAGCAGCCCTGGGGGGGGCTATGGCTACACCTTC,CASSPGGGYGYTF
TRBJ1-1,-,-,TRBV6-5,TGTGCCAGCAAGTGGGAGAAGGGGAACACTGAAGCTTTCTTT,CASKWEKGNTEAFF
TRBJ2-4,-,TRBD1,TRBV18,TGTGCCAGCTCACGAAGGACAGGGGCGTTAGCCAAAAACATTCAGTACTTC,CASSRRTGALAKNIQYF
TRBJ1-2,-,-,TRBV5-1,TGCGCCAGCAGCTTGGATGGTGGCGGCTACACCTTC,CASSLDGGGYTF
TRBJ1-5,-,-,TRBV6-5,TGTGCCAGCGCAAGAGAAGGGGTACGGCCCCAGCATTTT,CASAREGVRPQHF
TRBJ1-3,-,TRBD1,TRBV3-1/TRBV3-2,TGTGCCAGCAGCTCCAGGGGACAGAGCTCTGGAAACACCATATATTTT,CASSSRGQSSGNTIYF
TRBJ1-1,-,TRBD1,TRBV30,TGTGCCTGGAGGACAGGGTATAACACTGAAGCTTTCTTT,CAWRTGYNTEAFF
TRBJ2-7,-,-,TRBV28,TGTGCCAGCAGTCCCAGGACACGTTCCTACGAGCAGTACTTC,CASSPRTRSYEQYF
TRBJ2-7,-,-,TRBV9,TGTGCCAGCAGCTTAAAATACGAGCAGTACTTC,CASSLKYEQYF
TRBJ2-7,-,TRBD1,TRBV10-3,TGTGCCATCAGGGGGGGACAGGACTCCTACGAGCAGTACTTC,CAIRGGQDSYEQYF
TRBJ1-2,-,-,TRBV24-1,TGTGCCACCAGTGATTCAGGGATCTTAGATGGCTACACCTTC,CATSDSGILDGYTF
TRBJ2-3,-,-,TRBV19,TGTGCCAGTGCGGCAGAACACACAGATACGCAGTATTTT,CASAAEHTDTQYF
TRBJ1-2,-,-,TRBV2,TGTGCCAGCAGTGAAACGGGGTCCAACTATGGCTACACCTTC,CASSETGSNYGYTF
TRBJ1-2,-,TRBD1,TRBV28,TGTGCCAGCAGCACAGGGGGCCACTATGGCTACACCTTC,CASSTGGHYGYTF
TRBJ1-2,few,TRBD1,TRBV28,TGTGCCAGCAGTTTACGGGCCAGGGGGCGAGGGAACTATGGCTACACCTTC,CASSLRARGRGNYGYTF
TRBJ1-2,-,TRBD1,TRBV29-1,TGCAGCGTAGACAAGGGACAGGGGAACTATGGCTACACCTTC,CSVDKGQGNYGYTF
TRBJ2-1,once,-,TRBV3-1/TRBV3-2,TGTGCCAGCAGCCGCCTGGACTCCCCGCCTTACAATGAGCAGTTCTTC,CASSRLDSPPYNEQFF
TRBJ2-5,-,-,TRBV2,TGTGCCACCGAAATGACGAGGGAGACCCAGTACTTC,CATEMTRETQYF
TRBJ2-7,-,-,TRBV21-1,TGTGCCAGCAGCTCAGAACTAGCTCATGGCGAGCAGTACTTC,CASSSELAHGEQYF
TRBJ2-1,-,TRBD1,TRBV9,TGTGCCAGCAGCGTCCCGGGACAGGGTCCGGGGGTGGATGGGCAGTTCTTC,CASSVPGQGPGVDGQFF
TRBJ1-2,-,-,TRBV9,TGTGCCAGCAGCGTAGCCGGGGAATCCCATGGCTACACCTTC,CASSVAGESHGYTF
TRBJ2-1,once,TRBD2,TRBV20-1,TGCAGTGCTAGTAATCCTAGCGGGGGGGCTTTCAATGAGCAGTTCTTC,CSASNPSGGAFNEQFF
TRBJ1-2,-,-,TRBV6-5,TGTGCCAGCAGTCCGGACACGAACTATGGCTACACCTTC,CASSPDTNYGYTF
TRBJ1-5,-,-,TRBV18,TGTGCCAGCTCACCACGGGACATGGGGGGCAATCAGCCCCAGCATTTT,CASSPRDMGGNQPQHF
TRBJ1-5,-,TRBD1,TRBV19,TGTGCCAGTAGACGGACAGGGATTCGCTATCAGCCCCAGCATTTT,CASRRTGIRYQPQHF
TRBJ1-2,few,-,TRBV18,TGTGCCAGCTCACCACCGGGGACTCCTCTTCGCTACACCTTC,CASSPPGTPLRYTF
TRBJ1-2,once,-,TRBV3-1/TRBV3-2,TGTGCCAGCAGCCAGGTACAGTTCTATGGCTACACCTTC,CASSQVQFYGYTF
TRBJ2-7,few,-,TRBV6-4,TGTGCCAGCACCCTAGGCTACGAGCAGTACTTC,CASTLGYEQYF
TRBJ1-2,-,-,TRBV11-2,TGTGCCAGCAGCTTAGTGTCGGGGGTCTATGGCTACACCTTC,CASSLVSGVYGYTF
TRBJ1-1,-,-,TRBV29-1,TGCAGCGCCCCCTGGGCCACTGAAGCTTTCTTT,CSAPWATEAFF
TRBJ1-5,-,-,TRBV6-5,TGTGCCAGCAGTTACTCGGGCGATCAGCCCCAGCATTTT,CASSYSGDQPQHF
TRBJ2-1,once,TRBD2,TRBV5-1,TGCGCCAGCAGCCCGGTGGTAGCGGGTGAAAACAATGAGCAGTTCTTC,CASSPVVAGENNEQFF
TRBJ1-1,few,TRBD1,TRBV19,TGTGCCAGTAGTATTACAGGGGACGCGGACACTGAAGCTTTCTTT,CASSITGDADTEAFF
TRBJ2-6,-,-,TRBV19,TGTGCCTGGACAGACTCTGGGGCCAACGTCCTGACTTTC,CAWTDSGANVLTF
TRBJ1-6,few,TRBD1,TRBV11-2,TGTGCCAGCAGCTTAGAACAGGGGGGATACTCACCCCTCCACTTT,CASSLEQGGYSPLHF